A single T cell receptor beta chain is shown here with its context. This sample is part of a study of blood T cell repertoires in COVID-19. Clones were read by immunoSEQ multiplex PCR, and TCRdb kept only the in-frame ones, dropping some. The repertoire holds about 130,000 clones, about four fifths seen once, with about 10% in the top ten. Sequencing input: PBMCs or T cells enriched from blood (not recorded which). The clonotype originates from a man aged 45-65 years who had recovered from COVID-19.

DNA of the CDR3: TGTGCCAGCAGCCGACGGGGGCCGACAGGGGGCCCGAACAATGAGCAGTTCTTC. Amino acids: CASSRRGPTGGPNNEQFF. The chain joins TRBV7-8 to TRBJ2-1; 10 bases are shared with TRBD1. CDR1 SGHVS and CDR2 FQNEAQ come from the germline V gene. V lost 5 bases to trimming and J lost 5 bases; unmatched junction nucleotides: 15. CDR3 length: 18 amino acids.